This T cell receptor (beta chain) is drawn from a study of blood T cell repertoires in COVID-19 (dated by TCRdb to the early 2020s). General notes on the study: The collaborator samples originated in the United States, Italy and Spain and spanned the acute and convalescent phases of COVID-19. The material from the prospective study consisted of cDNA or gDNA derived from T cells, B-cell-depleted T cells, or PBMCs. Subjects who had been exposed to COVID-19, were actively infected with it, or had recovered from it provided the deeply sampled blood TCRbeta repertoires that made up the dataset. The repertoires were released in a freely available public database meant as a resource for research on the immune response to SARS-CoV-2. Samples were obtained from the ongoing ImmuneRACE study (first 160 participants) and from 950 to 1,500 subjects provided by 6 global collaborators. A de-identified subject ID, COVID-19 status, age in years and sex were almost always included in the sample metadata. HLA class I and class II types, where available, came from metadata supplied by the sample provider rather than from assay-based typing. The investigation overall reported the following: The amount of clinical and demographic metadata varied by source and participant and was provided uncurated.

As to this clone: Its cognate antigen has yet to be identified. No much larger clonotype is one base removed from it; base qualities were not supplied.

TCRbeta CDR3 regions were amplified from genomic DNA by means of the immunoSEQ Assay, a bias-controlled multiplex PCR. The source study handled its data this way. The number of nucleated cells in each sample was estimated from the amplification of reference gene primers within the assay. To quantify the absolute abundance of each unique TCRbeta CDR3 rearrangement, sequence reads were collapsed and filtered. Productive Simpson clonality was computed per sample as the square root of Simpson's diversity index over productive rearrangements. The table was pulled from immuneACCESS by TCRdb, which kept in-frame rearrangements only. Such tables lose some clones; where checked, under half of the loss comes from unresolved V genes, and the rest has no known cause. V, J and clone size are those of that table, while D and trimming were read from the DNA. This sample lists 160,000 or so clones; roughly four fifths were detected once. The top ten constitute more than 9.5% of the sample.

V loses 7 bases of germline sequence and J loses 1 base, and the interval between the two ends is 7 bases. CDR1 and CDR2, per the germline V gene, are KGHDR and SFDVKD. The CDR3, from cysteine to phenylalanine, totals 12 residues. Only the CDR3 DNA stays, 36 bases, in frame from base 1. Each collaborating institution followed its own protocols to collect whole blood in K2EDTA tubes. For TCRbeta analysis, collaborators shipped samples in one of three forms: frozen whole blood, isolated PBMCs, or DNA extracted from either of those sample types. In this chain, TRBV24-1 is recombined with TRBJ2-7; the D gene is possibly TRBD2, with 5 bases matching. The TCR sequence derives from a man aged 60 to 75 with active or convalescent COVID-19. Sequencing was done on a sample of peripheral blood. The CDR3 sequence is CATSGDSYEQYF. The DNA sequence is TGTGCCACCAGCGGGGATTCCTACGAGCAGTACTTC.